This TCR beta chain derives from a study of T cell changes during pregnancy in multiple sclerosis. TCRdb's copy holds only in-frame clones and misses some; the assay was immunoSEQ multiplex PCR. The sample yields around 33,000 clones, 92% seen once. The CDR3 is 14 amino acids. CDR1 is LNHNV, CDR2 YYDKDF, per germline (reference sequence). Comment on this clone: One junction end disagrees with the germline gene, perhaps due to a read error.

Sequencing used CD4+ T cells from peripheral blood mononuclear cells, obtained after pregnancy. The TCR comes from a female donor with multiple sclerosis, enrolled in a pregnancy study. The rearrangement uses TRBV15 and TRBJ2-7, with TRBD2 as a possible D gene (6 bases). The CDR3 loop reads CATKHGRRSSEEYF. For the CDR3, the DNA is TGTGCCACCAAGCATGGGAGGCGCTCCTCCGAGGAGTACTTC.